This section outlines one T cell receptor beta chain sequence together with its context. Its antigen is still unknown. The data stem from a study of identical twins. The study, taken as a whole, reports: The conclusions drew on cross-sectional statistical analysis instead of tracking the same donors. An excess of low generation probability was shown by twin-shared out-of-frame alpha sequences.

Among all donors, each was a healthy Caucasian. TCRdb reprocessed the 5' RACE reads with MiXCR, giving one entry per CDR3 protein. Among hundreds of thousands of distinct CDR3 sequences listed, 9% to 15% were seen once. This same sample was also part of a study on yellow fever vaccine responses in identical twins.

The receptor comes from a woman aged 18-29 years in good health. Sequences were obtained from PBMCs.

CDR3 sequence: CASSLWGRNQPQHF. The CDR3 region has the DNA TGTGCCAGCAGTTTATGGGGGCGCAATCAGCCCCAGCATTTT. This chain connects TRBV27 to TRBJ1-5; D perhaps matches TRBD1 (6 bases). The CDR3 is 14 residues long. Germline CDR1 reads MNHEY; CDR2 reads SMNVEV (reference sequence). Trimming removed 1 base at V and 2 bases at J, with 6 bases between.